This TCR beta chain was captured by sequencing in a study of graft-versus-host responses after intestinal transplantation. Trimming took off 2 bases at V and 2 bases at J, with 12 bases between the two ends. The germline V gene encodes CDR1 WNHNN and CDR2 SYGVQD (reference sequence). This CDR3 spans 15 amino acids. The assay was immunoSEQ multiplex PCR, and TCRdb's table has in-frame clones only and misses some. Of around 2,200 clones listed, less than 30% were seen once; the top ten hold roughly 5.2%. The authors seeded 200,000 CFSE-labeled responder cells together with 200,000 irradiated stimulator cells tagged with violet dye. This clone was detected only a few times.

The input for sequencing was alloreactive CD8+ T cells from a mixed lymphocyte reaction culture, taken before transplantation. Subset given: CFSE-low proliferating T cells sorted from roughly 6-day pre-transplant mixed lymphocyte reaction (GvH or HvG direction). The chain joins TRBV10-1 to TRBJ2-5; D uncertain. The clonotype comes from a human patient who was an organ donor for intestinal transplantation. The CDR3 sequence: CASSENRLGQETQYF. The CDR3 region has the DNA TGCGCCAGCAGTGAGAACCGACTTGGGCAAGAGACCCAGTACTTC.